This passage covers 2 T cell receptor beta chains from one sample sequenced in a study of cytotoxic CD8 clonotypes in ibrutinib-treated CLL. TCRdb keeps only in-frame clones here, not all; method: immunoSEQ multiplex PCR. The sample includes more than 140,000 clones, roughly 77% of them seen just once. The source material was PBMCs, sampled after 12 months of ibrutinib treatment. Source of these receptors: a human donor with chronic lymphocytic leukemia.

This sequence joins TRBV14 and TRBJ2-7; a possible D gene is TRBD1 (5 bases). The CDR3 has 15 residues. Trimming left V 3 bases short and J 0 bases short, with 12 bases between. CDR1 and CDR2 (germline): SGHDN, FVKESK. CDR3 DNA sequence: TGTGCCAGCAGCCAGCAGGGTATGGCCTCCTACGAGCAGTACTTC. It yields the protein CASSQQGMASYEQYF.

V gene TRBV9 combines with J gene TRBJ2-1; 7 positions match TRBD1. The junction had 3 bases not matched to a gene; V was cut back by 1 base and J by 2 bases. CDR1 and CDR2 (germline): SGDLS, YYNGEE. The CDR3 has 15 residues. This CDR3 is CASSVQGVTYNEQFF. In nucleotides, the CDR3 is TGTGCCAGCAGCGTACAGGGGGTAACCTACAATGAGCAGTTCTTC. Drawing the rest from reference TRBV9 and TRBJ2-1, the complete variable domain is DSGVTQTPKHLITATGQRVTLRCSPRSGDLSVYWYQQSLDQGLQFLIQYYNGEERAKGNILERFSAQQFPDLHSELNLSSLELGDSALYFCASSVQGVTYNEQFFGPGTRLTVL.